Below, 21 T cell receptor beta chains from the same sample are listed, as sequenced in a study of cytomegalovirus exposure and HLA in healthy donors. PCR used 60 Vbeta primers and 13 Jbeta primers. The assay was immunoSEQ multiplex PCR, and TCRdb's table has in-frame clones only and misses some. The sample carries roughly 190,000 clones, 10% to 15% recorded once. The specimen was PBMCs. The receptors shown here come from a man between 50 and 59 years old in good health and CMV-seropositive.

This clone occurred a few times. The V gene is TRBV6-6, the J gene TRBJ2-2, with D uncertain. The length of the CDR3 is 12 residues. V lost 4 bases, J lost 5 bases, and 5 bases lay in between. Per germline, CDR1 MNHNY and CDR2 SVGAGI (reference sequence). Written as DNA, the CDR3 is TGTGCCAGCAGTTCCAATACCGGGGAGCTGTTTTTT. Translating it yields CASSSNTGELFF.

This rearrangement joins TRBV15 to TRBJ2-5, with D unresolved. Germline assignment: CDR1 LNHNV and CDR2 YYDKDF (reference sequence). Trimming took off 4 bases at V and 5 bases at J, with 11 bases between the two ends. This CDR3 region has 13 residues. The CDR3 DNA is TGTGCCACCAGCATCCCCTCGCGCGAGACCCAGTACTTC. Protein: CATSIPSRETQYF.

This rearrangement joins TRBV20-1 to TRBJ1-2; TRBD1 matches 9 bases. The CDR3 consists of 10 residues. J lost 14 bases, V lost 5 bases, and 6 bases had no gene match. The germline V gene encodes CDR1 DFQATT and CDR2 SNEGSKA (reference sequence). CDR3 DNA: TGCAGTGCTTGGGACAGGGCCAAAACCTTC. Translation: CSAWDRAKTF.

Details on this clone: Other DNA sequences in this specimen translate into the identical CDR3. CDR3 sequence: CAWSNGLQETQYF. CDR3 nucleotides: TGTGCCTGGAGTAATGGGCTTCAAGAGACCCAGTACTTC. This chain joins TRBV30 and TRBJ2-5; D ambiguous. V was trimmed by 2 bases and J by 2 bases, leaving 9 bases between them. Germline CDR1 and CDR2: GTSNPN and SVGIG (reference sequence). The CDR3 runs 13 residues.

This clone turned up a few times. V gene TRBV27 combines with J gene TRBJ2-7; 8 nucleotides match TRBD1. Germline CDR1 MNHEY, CDR2 SMNVEV (reference sequence). The CDR3 spans 14 residues. V lost 3 bases and J lost 4; bases outside the gene matches: 5. CDR3 loop: CASSFQDRAYEQYF. The CDR3 DNA reads as TGTGCCAGCAGTTTCCAGGACAGGGCGTACGAGCAGTACTTC.

The chain joins TRBV7-2 to TRBJ2-3, with D possibly matching TRBD2 (6 bases). The CDR3 has 16 residues. Germline CDR1 is SGHTA and CDR2 is FQGNSA. Trimming cost V 4 bases and J 1 base, with 15 bases left between them. The CDR3 sequence: CASSSVAGLGTDTQYF. The CDR3 coding sequence is TGTGCCAGCAGCTCCGTTGCGGGGCTCGGCACAGATACGCAGTATTTT. The complete variable domain, with remaining parts taken from reference TRBV7-2 and TRBJ2-3, reads GAGVSQSPSNKVTEKGKDVELRCDPISGHTALYWYRQSLGQGLEFLIYFQGNSAPDKSGLPSDRFSAERTGGSVSTLTIQRTQQEDSAVYLCASSSVAGLGTDTQYFGPGTRLTVL.

The chain combines TRBV5-8 with TRBJ1-1; D unresolved. The ends were cut back, 3 bases at V and 8 bases at J, with 8 bases in the middle. Germline V CDR1 and CDR2: SGHTS, YDEGEE. There are 11 residues in the CDR3. The chain's CDR3 is CASSWRREAFF. The CDR3 DNA is TGTGCCAGCAGCTGGAGGCGAGAAGCTTTCTTT.

The rearrangement links TRBV7-9 to TRBJ1-1; 8 bases align to TRBD1. Trimming at V came to 5 bases and at J to 4 bases, leaving 18 bases not matched to a gene. The germline V gene encodes CDR1 SEHNR and CDR2 FQNEAQ (reference sequence). The CDR3 totals 18 residues. CDR3 DNA: TGTGCCAGCAGCCCCCCCCCTAGGACAGGGATGGGAGTCACTGAAGCTTTCTTT. Encoded protein: CASSPPPRTGMGVTEAFF.

In this sample, this clone turned up a few times. The rearrangement links TRBV19 to TRBJ1-1, with unresolved D. The CDR3 extends over 14 amino acids. CDR1 is LNHDA and CDR2 is SQIVND in the germline V gene (reference sequence). Trimming removed 2 bases at V and 6 bases at J, with 13 bases between. CDR3 coding DNA: TGTGCCAGTAGTATAAGTTTGGTTGGGCCTGAAGCTTTCTTT. Protein: CASSISLVGPEAFF.

This chain links TRBV13 with TRBJ2-5, with a possible D match to TRBD1 (6 bases). This CDR3 comprises 14 residues. Germline CDR1 reads PRHDT; CDR2 reads FYEKMQ (reference sequence). V was trimmed by 5 bases and J by 2 bases, leaving 12 bases between them. CDR3 amino acids: CASSLGQSQETQYF. Here the CDR3 DNA reads TGTGCCAGCAGCCTCGGACAGAGTCAAGAGACCCAGTACTTC.

V gene TRBV30 combines with J gene TRBJ1-2; no clear D gene. Trimming pared 5 bases from V and 6 bases from J, leaving 10 bases between. This CDR3 region has 11 residues. The V gene's germline CDR1 is GTSNPN and CDR2 SVGIG (reference sequence). The CDR3 DNA sequence: TGTGCCTGGGGAGGATGGGATGGCTACACCTTC. It translates to CAWGGWDGYTF.

The table lists this clone with a few counts. This chain joins TRBV5-1 and TRBJ1-1, with 8 bases identical to TRBD1. The CDR3 is 15 amino acids. V shed 5 bases and J 1 base; nucleotides not matched to a gene: 7. The germline CDR1 and CDR2 sequences are SGHRS and YFSETQ. This CDR3 is CASSPVTGGNTEAFF. The CDR3 DNA reads TGCGCCAGCAGTCCCGTTACAGGGGGGAACACTGAAGCTTTCTTT.

V and J are TRBV6-1 and TRBJ2-4; the match to TRBD1 covers 12 bases. V dropped 6 bases and J dropped 2; count of bases not matched to a gene: 2. Germline V CDR1 and CDR2: MNHNS, SASEGT. There are 15 residues in the CDR3. The CDR3 region is CASSGTGGSKNIQYF. For the CDR3, the DNA is TGTGCCAGCAGCGGGACAGGGGGCTCCAAAAACATTCAGTACTTC.

This sequence joins TRBV9 and TRBJ2-7, with TRBD1 as a possible D gene (5 bases). The CDR3 runs to 14 residues. CDR1 is SGDLS and CDR2 is YYNGEE in the germline V gene. With 4 bases removed from V and 0 bases from J, the gap between germline ends came to 11 bases. CDR3 sequence reads: CASSSGRASYEQYF. Here the CDR3 DNA reads TGTGCCAGCAGCTCTGGCAGGGCCTCCTACGAGCAGTACTTC. The variable domain in full, completed from reference TRBV9 and TRBJ2-7, reads DSGVTQTPKHLITATGQRVTLRCSPRSGDLSVYWYQQSLDQGLQFLIQYYNGEERAKGNILERFSAQQFPDLHSELNLSSLELGDSALYFCASSSGRASYEQYFGPGTRLTVT.

This clone was counted between two and nine times. V gene TRBV7-8 combines with J gene TRBJ2-1, with D unresolved. V lost 1 base, J lost 4 bases, and 17 bases lay in between. Germline loops: CDR1 SGHVS, CDR2 FQNEAQ. The CDR3 runs 17 residues. Written as DNA, the CDR3 is TGTGCCAGCAGCTTAGTCAGAACTCTCGGAGAATACAATGAGCAGTTCTTC. Translation gives CASSLVRTLGEYNEQFF.

This sequence joins TRBV10-3 and TRBJ2-7, with 8 bases that match TRBD1. CDR3 length: 13 residues. V dropped 7 bases and J dropped 6; count of bases not matched to a gene: 8. CDR1 and CDR2 from the germline V gene are ENHRY and SYGVKD. CDR3 DNA sequence: TGTGCCATCATGGAGGCAGGGGGCCTCGAGCAGTACGTC. Translated: CAIMEAGGLEQYV.

This clone came up once. This chain links TRBV11-2 with TRBJ2-1, with D tentatively TRBD2 (6 bases). CDR1 and CDR2 from the germline V gene are SGHAT and FQNNGV. The CDR3 length is 15 residues. Trimming pared 5 bases from V and 7 bases from J, leaving 18 bases between. The CDR3 region is CASSHVRAGSNEQFF. DNA for the CDR3: TGTGCCAGCAGCCACGTGAGAGCGGGCTCAAATGAGCAGTTCTTC.

This clone was recorded a few times. This chain links TRBV10-3 with TRBJ1-2; the D gene is possibly TRBD1 (5 bases). The CDR3 has 14 amino acids. Germline lookup yields CDR1 ENHRY and CDR2 SYGVKD. Between the trimmed V and J ends, which lost 6 bases and 3 bases, there was a span of 14 bases. The chain's CDR3 is CAIRQSSRDYGYTF. DNA of the CDR3: TGTGCCATCAGACAGTCTTCCAGGGACTATGGCTACACCTTC.

This clone came up a few times. The rearrangement joins TRBV6-5 to TRBJ2-2, with no clear D. Deletions cut 3 bases from V and 1 base from J, with 6 bases between. In germline, CDR1 is MNHEY, CDR2 SVGAGI. This CDR3 contains 14 residues. The CDR3 DNA is TGTGCCAGCAGTTATCAGGTGAACACCGGGGAGCTGTTTTTT. Amino acid sequence: CASSYQVNTGELFF.

This clone was detected a few times. The genes are TRBV6-4 and TRBJ1-5; 12 bases map to TRBD1. The junction had 1 base not matched to a gene; V was cut back by 6 bases and J by 4 bases. In germline, CDR1 is MRHNA, CDR2 SNTAGT. This CDR3 comprises 14 residues. CDR3 residues: CASRGQGANQPQHF. The CDR3 DNA reads TGTGCCAGCAGGGGACAGGGGGCAAATCAGCCCCAGCATTTT.

This chain links TRBV7-2 with TRBJ2-7; possible D gene TRBD2, 6 bases. Trimming left V 1 base short and J 0 bases short, with 10 bases between. The germline gives CDR1 SGHTA, CDR2 FQGNSA. The length of the CDR3 is 15 residues. DNA of the CDR3: TGTGCCAGCAGCTTAGTGACTAGGGCCTCCTACGAGCAGTACTTC. Translated, it gives CASSLVTRASYEQYF.